This T cell receptor (beta chain) was found in a study of blood T cell repertoires in COVID-19. Study details: Researchers got acute and convalescent COVID-19 samples from the United States, Italy and Spain.

Those who participated ranged in age from roughly 18 to 90 years and resided in 24 US areas. Symptom resolution, clearance, or two negative PCRs marked donors in Cohort 3 as recovered. Per germline, CDR1 SNHLY and CDR2 FYNNEI. This CDR3 is built from 14 residues. V was clipped by 7 bases and J by 0 bases, with 10 bases between them. This table comes from immunoSEQ multiplex PCR, and its TCRdb copy is limited to in-frame clones, with some not included. The sample shows fewer than 500,000 clones, 75% to 90% of them seen only once. The TCR was taken from a man aged 25 to 40 who had recovered from COVID-19. Sequenced input: PBMCs or T cells enriched from blood (not recorded which). The chain joins TRBV2 to TRBJ1-5, with a weak D call TRBD1 (5 bases). The CDR3 DNA follows: TGTGCCAGCACTTCGACAGATAGCAATCAGCCCCAGCATTTT. Translated: CASTSTDSNQPQHF.